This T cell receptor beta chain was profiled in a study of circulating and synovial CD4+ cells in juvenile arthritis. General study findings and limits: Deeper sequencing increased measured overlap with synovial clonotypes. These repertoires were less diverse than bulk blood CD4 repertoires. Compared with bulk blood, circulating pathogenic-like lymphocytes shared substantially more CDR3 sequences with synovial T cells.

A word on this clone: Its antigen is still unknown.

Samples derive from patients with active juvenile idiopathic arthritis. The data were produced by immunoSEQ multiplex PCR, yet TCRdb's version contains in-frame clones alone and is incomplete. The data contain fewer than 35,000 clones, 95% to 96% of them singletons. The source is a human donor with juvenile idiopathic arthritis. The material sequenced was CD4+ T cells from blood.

The DNA for the CDR3 is TGTGCCAGCAGCGCAAGACAGGGAAGGTTGGCTGAAGCTTTCTTT. This sequence encodes CASSARQGRLAEAFF. This chain links TRBV6-4 with TRBJ1-1; 7 bases line up with TRBD1. The V segment lost 6 bases and the J segment 6 bases; nucleotides outside the gene matches: 13. Per the germline V gene, CDR1 is MRHNA and CDR2 is SNTAGT. CDR3 length: 15 residues.